This is a list of T cell receptor beta chains from one sample in a study of T cell responses to AZD1222 COVID-19 vaccine. The assay was immunoSEQ multiplex PCR, and TCRdb's table has in-frame clones only and misses some. This table holds 150,000 to 200,000 clones, around 89% found once. This sample comprised peripheral blood, obtained on day 0 of AZD1222 vaccination. These receptor sequences come from an adult in good health. The CDR3 runs from the conserved cysteine through the conserved F or W. Fields, in order: J gene, clone size, D gene, V gene, CDR3 protein, CDR3 DNA. D genes are given only for firm matches. Only some rows state a clone size, as once, few, many or a class for expanded clones.

j_call: TRBJ1-3
clone_size: NA
d_call: NA
v_call: TRBV5-6
cdr3_aa: CASSLSRSSGNTIYF
cdr3_nt: TGTGCCAGCAGCTTGTCACGGAGCTCTGGAAACACCATATATTTT

j_call: TRBJ1-2
clone_size: NA
d_call: NA
v_call: TRBV5-1
cdr3_aa: CASSSRALTGGYTF
cdr3_nt: TGCGCCAGCAGCTCCCGGGCCTTAACCGGGGGCTACACCTTC

j_call: TRBJ2-3
clone_size: NA
d_call: NA
v_call: TRBV7-9
cdr3_aa: CASSPRVNWVLDTQYF
cdr3_nt: TGTGCCAGCAGCCCACGTGTAAACTGGGTTCTAGATACGCAGTATTTT

j_call: TRBJ2-5
clone_size: few
d_call: NA
v_call: TRBV7-7
cdr3_aa: CASSPRARGETQYF
cdr3_nt: TGTGCCAGCAGCCCCCGCGCACGTGGGGAGACCCAGTACTTC

j_call: TRBJ1-2
clone_size: once
d_call: TRBD1
v_call: TRBV11-3
cdr3_aa: CASSLETGTAINYGYTF
cdr3_nt: TGTGCCAGCAGCTTAGAAACCGGGACAGCAATTAACTATGGCTACACCTTC

j_call: TRBJ1-2
clone_size: NA
d_call: NA
v_call: TRBV6-1
cdr3_aa: CASSETEPNYGYTF
cdr3_nt: TGTGCCAGCAGTGAGACAGAGCCTAACTATGGCTACACCTTC

j_call: TRBJ2-2
clone_size: NA
d_call: NA
v_call: TRBV18
cdr3_aa: CASSSSGDTGELFF
cdr3_nt: TGTGCCAGCTCTTCGTCAGGAGACACCGGGGAGCTGTTTTTT

j_call: TRBJ2-1
clone_size: NA
d_call: NA
v_call: TRBV27
cdr3_aa: CASSQRLSFDEQFF
cdr3_nt: TGTGCCAGCAGTCAACGACTCTCCTTCGATGAGCAGTTCTTC

j_call: TRBJ2-2
clone_size: NA
d_call: NA
v_call: TRBV5-1
cdr3_aa: CASSLPSTGITGELFF
cdr3_nt: TGCGCCAGCAGCTTACCCTCCACAGGGATTACCGGGGAGCTGTTTTTT

j_call: TRBJ2-3
clone_size: NA
d_call: TRBD1
v_call: TRBV13
cdr3_aa: CASSREDRGQTDTQYF
cdr3_nt: TGTGCCAGCAGCAGGGAGGACAGGGGACAGACAGATACGCAGTATTTT

j_call: TRBJ1-2
clone_size: NA
d_call: NA
v_call: TRBV28
cdr3_aa: CASRPGTNYGYTF
cdr3_nt: TGTGCCAGCAGGCCCGGGACAAACTATGGCTACACCTTC

j_call: TRBJ1-3
clone_size: once
d_call: NA
v_call: TRBV2
cdr3_aa: CASSEALHGVGNTIYF
cdr3_nt: TGTGCCAGCAGTGAAGCGCTTCACGGGGTGGGAAACACCATATATTTT

j_call: TRBJ2-2
clone_size: NA
d_call: NA
v_call: TRBV15
cdr3_aa: CATSSFQGVTGELFF
cdr3_nt: TGTGCCACCAGCAGTTTTCAGGGAGTAACCGGGGAGCTGTTTTTT

j_call: TRBJ1-5
clone_size: few
d_call: NA
v_call: TRBV5-1
cdr3_aa: CASSLEGVGVGQPQHF
cdr3_nt: TGCGCCAGCAGCTTGGAGGGAGTGGGGGTGGGTCAGCCCCAGCATTTT

j_call: TRBJ1-6
clone_size: NA
d_call: NA
v_call: TRBV7-2
cdr3_aa: CASSPPPQEGSPLHF
cdr3_nt: TGTGCCAGCAGCCCCCCACCTCAGGAAGGTTCACCCCTCCACTTT

j_call: TRBJ2-1
clone_size: NA
d_call: TRBD2
v_call: TRBV10-3
cdr3_aa: CAISGTRNNEQFF
cdr3_nt: TGTGCCATCAGTGGGACTAGAAACAATGAGCAGTTCTTC

j_call: TRBJ1-1
clone_size: once
d_call: NA
v_call: TRBV19
cdr3_aa: CASSIEQNTEAFF
cdr3_nt: TGTGCCAGTAGTATAGAACAGAACACTGAAGCTTTCTTT

j_call: TRBJ1-2
clone_size: NA
d_call: NA
v_call: TRBV18
cdr3_aa: CASSPGSGTSAEGYTF
cdr3_nt: TGTGCCAGCTCACCAGGGTCAGGGACATCGGCTGAAGGCTACACCTTC

j_call: TRBJ1-6
clone_size: NA
d_call: NA
v_call: TRBV28
cdr3_aa: CASSPAIGGQGWGSPLHF
cdr3_nt: TGTGCCAGCAGTCCCGCAATTGGTGGGCAGGGTTGGGGGTCACCCCTCCACTTT

j_call: TRBJ1-2
clone_size: few
d_call: TRBD1
v_call: TRBV4-1
cdr3_aa: CASSPSLFGFRQGKSYTF
cdr3_nt: TGCGCCAGCAGCCCCAGCCTATTCGGTTTCAGACAGGGTAAAAGCTACACCTTC

j_call: TRBJ2-7
clone_size: NA
d_call: NA
v_call: TRBV7-9
cdr3_aa: CASSSASGGKYF
cdr3_nt: TGTGCCAGCAGCTCCGCCTCAGGAGGAAAGTACTTC

j_call: TRBJ1-3
clone_size: NA
d_call: TRBD1
v_call: TRBV7-9
cdr3_aa: CASSSGTGVTSGNTIYF
cdr3_nt: TGTGCCAGCAGCTCCGGGACAGGGGTGACGTCTGGAAACACCATATATTTT

j_call: TRBJ2-2
clone_size: NA
d_call: NA
v_call: TRBV7-6
cdr3_aa: CASSSPSLTRTGELFF
cdr3_nt: TGTGCCAGCAGCTCCCCCAGTCTAACGAGGACCGGGGAGCTGTTTTTT

j_call: TRBJ2-1
clone_size: NA
d_call: TRBD2
v_call: TRBV4-3
cdr3_aa: CASSQDAGEAGGIYNEQFF
cdr3_nt: TGCGCCAGCAGCCAAGATGCAGGGGAAGCGGGAGGGATATACAATGAGCAGTTCTTC

j_call: TRBJ1-1
clone_size: NA
d_call: TRBD1
v_call: TRBV6-4
cdr3_aa: CASSPDRVGARQAFF
cdr3_nt: TGTGCCAGCAGTCCCGACAGGGTCGGGGCTCGCCAAGCTTTCTTT

j_call: TRBJ2-5
clone_size: NA
d_call: NA
v_call: TRBV2
cdr3_aa: CASMWTIQETQYF
cdr3_nt: TGTGCCAGCATGTGGACTATTCAAGAGACCCAGTACTTC

j_call: TRBJ2-7
clone_size: NA
d_call: TRBD2
v_call: TRBV7-9
cdr3_aa: CASSGLTSGGVSAYEQYF
cdr3_nt: TGTGCCAGCAGCGGCCTGACTAGCGGGGGGGTTTCGGCGTACGAGCAGTACTTC

j_call: TRBJ1-2
clone_size: NA
d_call: NA
v_call: TRBV28
cdr3_aa: CASSVPPQSSYGYTF
cdr3_nt: TGTGCCAGCAGTGTCCCCCCACAGAGTAGCTATGGCTACACCTTC

j_call: TRBJ1-2
clone_size: NA
d_call: TRBD1
v_call: TRBV7-2
cdr3_aa: CASSSRQGARYGYTF
cdr3_nt: TGTGCCAGCAGCAGCCGACAGGGGGCGCGGTATGGCTACACCTTC

j_call: TRBJ2-7
clone_size: NA
d_call: TRBD1
v_call: TRBV27
cdr3_aa: CASSPGQGKSSYEQYF
cdr3_nt: TGTGCCAGCAGTCCGGGACAGGGGAAGAGCTCCTACGAGCAGTACTTC

j_call: TRBJ1-5
clone_size: NA
d_call: NA
v_call: TRBV5-1
cdr3_aa: CASSSNPMDSNQPQHF
cdr3_nt: TGCGCCAGCAGCTCTAACCCAATGGATAGCAATCAGCCCCAGCATTTT

j_call: TRBJ2-5
clone_size: NA
d_call: TRBD2
v_call: TRBV2
cdr3_aa: CASELSGRAEETQYF
cdr3_nt: TGTGCCAGCGAGTTGAGCGGGAGGGCCGAAGAGACCCAGTACTTC